This TCR beta chain was sequenced in a study of cytomegalovirus exposure and HLA in healthy donors. PCR used 60 Vbeta primers and 13 Jbeta primers. The protocol was immunoSEQ multiplex PCR, while the TCRdb copy is restricted to in-frame clones and leaves out a portion. The sample lists under 200,000 clones; about 80% were seen once. Trimming left V 3 bases short and J 4 bases short, with 13 bases between. The length of the CDR3 is 15 residues. Germline V gene sequence: CDR1 SGHTA, CDR2 FQGNSA. The count of this clone is one. The chain links TRBV7-2 to TRBJ2-1, with D perhaps TRBD1 (5 bases). The sequenced sample was PBMCs. This TCR was recovered from a woman aged 50 to 60 in good health and CMV-seronegative. CDR3 bases: TGTGCCAGCAGCTTCGGCAGGGTGATTTACAATGAGCAGTTCTTC. This codes for CASSFGRVIYNEQFF.